The 22 T cell receptor beta chains in this list originate from one sample, sequenced in a study of blood T cell repertoires in COVID-19. Assay used: immunoSEQ multiplex PCR; TCRdb lists only in-frame clones, some missing. The repertoire holds roughly 260,000 clones, about 80% seen once, with around 3.3% in the top ten. The specimen sequenced was PBMCs or T cells enriched from blood (not recorded which). These receptors were collected from a woman between 35 and 50 years old who had been exposed to COVID-19.

The J gene is TRBJ1-1, the V gene TRBV14; 10 positions match TRBD1. Looked up from germline, CDR1 is SGHDN and CDR2 is FVKESK. V shed 4 bases and J 4 bases; nucleotides not matched to a gene: 3. The length of the CDR3 is 14 residues. As DNA, the CDR3 is TGTGCCAGCAGCCGGGACAGGGGCCTCACTGAAGCTTTCTTT. Its translation: CASSRDRGLTEAFF.

The chain is built from TRBV4-1 and TRBJ2-5; TRBD2 agrees at 11 bases. The CDR3 is made up of 18 amino acids. V gave up 1 base and J gave up 4 bases; unmatched junction bases: 11. Germline V gene data show CDR1 as MGHRA and CDR2 as YSYEKL. CDR3 DNA: TGCGCCAGCAGCCAAGGCTTTAGCGGGGGGGGATGGGGAGAGACCCAGTACTTC. The encoded protein is CASSQGFSGGGWGETQYF.

This clone came up once. V usage is TRBV19 and J usage is TRBJ1-1; tentative D call: TRBD1 (5 bases). This CDR3 has 14 residues. Germline V gives CDR1 LNHDA, CDR2 SQIVND (reference sequence). V lost 6 bases to trimming and J lost 7 bases, with 18 bases between them. The CDR3 loop reads CASRKVGQDGEAFF. The DNA of the CDR3 is TGTGCCAGTAGGAAGGTGGGGCAAGATGGTGAAGCTTTCTTT.

The rearrangement uses TRBV6-2 or TRBV6-3 and TRBJ1-1, with D maybe TRBD1 (6 bases). Germline V gene sequence: CDR1 MNHEY, CDR2 SVGEGT. V lost 6 bases and J 5 bases, leaving 19 bases between the germline ends. There are 15 residues in the CDR3. CDR3 sequence (DNA): TGTGCCAGCAGCACTTACAGGGTTGGGGTAACTGAAGCTTTCTTT. Protein sequence: CASSTYRVGVTEAFF.

The chain combines TRBV4-1 with TRBJ1-5, with D perhaps TRBD1 (6 bases). This CDR3 is 16 amino acids long. The germline V gene has CDR1 MGHRA and CDR2 YSYEKL. Trimming stripped 4 bases from V and 3 bases from J, with 16 bases between. The CDR3 DNA reads TGCGCCAGCAGCCCGGGACAACGGACGGACAATCAGCCCCAGCATTTT. Residues: CASSPGQRTDNQPQHF.

The sample holds one count of this clone. This chain links TRBV3-1 (or the pseudogene TRBV3-2) with TRBJ1-5; D perhaps matches TRBD1 (6 bases). There are 14 residues in the CDR3. The germline gives CDR1 LGHDT, CDR2 YNNKEL (reference sequence). V was shortened by 4 bases and J by 6 bases, with 13 bases between the two germline ends. The CDR3, as DNA: TGTGCCAGCAGCCCTCCGGGACACACTCAGCCCCAGCATTTT. As protein: CASSPPGHTQPQHF.

The chain couples TRBV15 to TRBJ2-7, with D perhaps matching TRBD1 (6 bases). The CDR3 extends over 14 amino acids. Trimming left V 3 bases short and J 3 bases short, with 12 bases between. Looked up from germline, CDR1 is LNHNV and CDR2 is YYDKDF (reference sequence). CDR3 region: CATSRGDTLYEQYF. The CDR3 nucleotides are TGTGCCACCAGCAGGGGGGACACCCTCTACGAGCAGTACTTC.

The V and J genes are TRBV7-9 and TRBJ2-7, with TRBD2 identical over 8 bases. The V segment lost 1 base and the J segment 1 base; nucleotides outside the gene matches: 12. Germline values: CDR1 SEHNR, CDR2 FQNEAQ (reference sequence). The CDR3 covers 18 residues. The CDR3, as DNA: TGTGCCAGCAGCTTAGGTCGAGGGCTAGCGGGCCCGTCCTACGAGCAGTACTTC. It codes for CASSLGRGLAGPSYEQYF.

The gene calls are TRBV9 and TRBJ1-3; D uncertain. This CDR3 has 15 amino acids. Germline-derived CDR1 and CDR2 are SGDLS and YYNGEE. The V end lost 0 bases, the J end lost 0 bases, and 7 bases lay between the germline ends. CDR3 DNA sequence: TGTGCCAGCAGCGTAGACCCCAGCTCTGGAAACACCATATATTTT. Protein: CASSVDPSSGNTIYF.

This clone occurred once. The chain links TRBV18 to TRBJ1-2; 8 bases match TRBD1. This CDR3 comprises 15 residues. Germline CDR1 KGHSH, CDR2 LQKENI. Losses at the gene ends were 2 bases for V and 8 bases for J; bases not matched to a gene: 10. CDR3: CASSPGAIQGVGYTF. In DNA form, the CDR3 reads TGTGCCAGCTCACCAGGAGCGATACAGGGGGTCGGCTACACCTTC.

This clone was counted between two and nine times. The chain carries TRBV7-2 and TRBJ2-5; 10 bases align to TRBD2. J gave up 4 bases and V 5 bases, and 10 bases lay outside the gene matches. This CDR3 has 16 amino acids. CDR1 is SGHTA and CDR2 is FQGNSA in the germline V gene. The CDR3 loop reads CASSPQGAGGAETQYF. The CDR3 region has the DNA TGTGCCAGCAGCCCCCAGGGAGCGGGGGGGGCAGAGACCCAGTACTTC. Full variable domain (remainder filled in from reference TRBV7-2 and TRBJ2-5): GAGVSQSPSNKVTEKGKDVELRCDPISGHTALYWYRQSLGQGLEFLIYFQGNSAPDKSGLPSDRFSAERTGGSVSTLTIQRTQQEDSAVYLCASSPQGAGGAETQYFGPGTRLLVL.

This clone was seen only once. The V call is TRBV7-9, the J call TRBJ1-3, with TRBD1 as a possible D gene (5 bases). V gave up 2 bases and J gave up 0 bases, with 8 bases separating them. CDR1 is SEHNR and CDR2 is FQNEAQ in the germline V gene (reference sequence). There are 15 residues in the CDR3. The CDR3 is CASSLPGISGNTIYF. The CDR3 nucleotides are TGTGCCAGCAGCTTACCAGGGATCTCTGGAAACACCATATATTTT.

This clone was seen only a few times. The rearrangement uses TRBV9 and TRBJ1-2; no reliable D call. Germline CDR1 is SGDLS and CDR2 is YYNGEE. CDR3 length: 13 amino acids. V was trimmed by 0 bases and J by 8 bases, leaving 11 bases between them. The CDR3: CASSVGQARGYTF. In nucleotides, the CDR3 is TGTGCCAGCAGCGTAGGTCAGGCTCGCGGCTACACCTTC.

The chain uses TRBV7-9 and TRBJ1-2, with a possible D match to TRBD1 (6 bases). Germline V CDR1 and CDR2: SEHNR, FQNEAQ (reference sequence). Deletions cut 1 base from V and 5 bases from J, with 17 bases between. The CDR3 is 16 residues long. CDR3 in amino acids: CASSLVVTGRSYGYTF. CDR3 coding DNA: TGTGCCAGCAGCTTAGTAGTGACAGGCCGATCATATGGCTACACCTTC.

The count of this clone is one. V usage is TRBV5-4 and J usage is TRBJ1-6, with 9 nucleotides matching TRBD1. In germline, CDR1 is SGHNT, CDR2 YYREEE (reference sequence). CDR3 size: 15 residues. Trimming at V came to 4 bases and at J to 10 bases, leaving 9 bases not matched to a gene. The CDR3 DNA reads as TGTGCCAGCAGCCCCAGACAGGGGGGGATCTCACCCCTCCACTTT. Protein sequence: CASSPRQGGISPLHF.

The rearrangement uses TRBV29-1 and TRBJ1-5, with 10 nucleotides matching TRBD1. Germline trimming cut 7 bases from V and 5 bases from J; bases unmatched to any gene: 5. CDR3 length equals 13 residues. Germline CDR1 and CDR2: SQVTM and ANQGSEA. The CDR3 sequence: CSALTGGDQPQHF. CDR3 in DNA: TGCAGCGCGTTGACAGGGGGCGATCAGCCCCAGCATTTT.

The chain carries TRBV7-6 and TRBJ1-2; TRBD1 agrees at 10 bases. The junction had 9 bases not matched to a gene; V was cut back by 5 bases and J by 6 bases. The length of the CDR3 is 15 residues. Germline CDR1 reads SGHVS; CDR2 reads FNYEAQ. The CDR3 region is CASSLTGTGDHGYTF. CDR3 nucleotide sequence: TGTGCCAGCAGCCTAACCGGGACAGGGGATCATGGCTACACCTTC.

The rearrangement joins TRBV5-1 to TRBJ2-5, with TRBD1 matching 9 bases. Germline V gene lookup returns CDR1 SGHRS and CDR2 YFSETQ. The CDR3 totals 14 residues. Trimming removed 3 bases from V and 2 bases from J; junction bases left unmatched: 2. CDR3 sequence reads: CASSWGQGQETQYF. The CDR3 nucleotides are TGCGCCAGCAGCTGGGGACAGGGACAAGAGACCCAGTACTTC. The full variable domain, rest sourced from reference TRBV5-1 and TRBJ2-5, is KAGVTQTPRYLIKTRGQQVTLSCSPISGHRSVSWYQQTPGQGLQFLFEYFSETQRNKGNFPGRFSGRQFSNSRSEMNVSTLELGDSALYLCASSWGQGQETQYFGPGTRLLVL.

This sequence joins TRBV6-5 and TRBJ2-2; D remains ambiguous. Trimming cost V 6 bases and J 3 bases, with 11 bases left between them. The CDR3 consists of 14 residues. Germline values: CDR1 MNHEY, CDR2 SVGAGI. For the CDR3, the DNA is TGTGCCAGCAGAGAGGAAGAGGACACCGGGGAGCTGTTTTTT. This sequence encodes CASREEEDTGELFF.

V is TRBV19 and J is TRBJ1-3; TRBD1 agrees at 7 bases. The junction had 11 bases not matched to a gene; V was cut back by 7 bases and J by 8 bases. CDR1 LNHDA and CDR2 SQIVND come from the germline V gene (reference sequence). The CDR3 contains 14 residues. The CDR3 coding sequence is TGTGCCAGTACCATAAGGGGGCCCGGCGACACCATATATTTT. It encodes CASTIRGPGDTIYF.

In this sample, this clone turned up a few times. The genes are TRBV4-1 and TRBJ2-2; 8 bases align to TRBD2. The CDR3 totals 15 residues. V was pared by 4 bases and J by 4 bases, with 5 bases of the junction left unmatched. CDR1 is MGHRA, CDR2 YSYEKL, per germline. The CDR3 nucleotides are TGCGCCAGCAGCCGTAGCGGGGTCGTCACCGGGGAGCTGTTTTTT. Translating it yields CASSRSGVVTGELFF.

The J gene is TRBJ1-1, the V gene TRBV6-5; TRBD1 matches at 7 bases. Germline values: CDR1 MNHEY, CDR2 SVGAGI. J was trimmed by 6 bases and V by 7 bases; bases with no gene match: 11. The CDR3 contains 14 residues. CDR3 DNA sequence: TGTGCCAGCACCACTACAGGGGTGCTACCTGAAGCTTTCTTT. It is translated as CASTTTGVLPEAFF.